The clone carrying this TCR beta chain was observed a single time. These data come from a study of blood T cell repertoires in COVID-19. Background on the study: Sources were T cells, B-cell-depleted T cells, or PBMCs; the material itself was cDNA or gDNA.

Trimming stripped 7 bases from V and 4 bases from J, with 16 bases between. The CDR3 loop spans 14 amino acids. CDR1 and CDR2 from the germline V gene are SNHLY and FYNNEI. Assay: immunoSEQ multiplex PCR; the TCRdb copy retains only in-frame clones and omits some. The sample contains approximately 70,000 clones, approximately 90% of which appear only once. The receptor comes from a human donor in a cohort sampled during active COVID-19. The material sequenced was peripheral blood. The rearrangement links TRBV2 to TRBJ1-2; tentative D call: TRBD1 (6 bases). In nucleotides, the CDR3 is TGTGCCAGCACCTCGGGGGGGGGCGGCTATGGCTACACCTTC. This gives the protein CASTSGGGGYGYTF.